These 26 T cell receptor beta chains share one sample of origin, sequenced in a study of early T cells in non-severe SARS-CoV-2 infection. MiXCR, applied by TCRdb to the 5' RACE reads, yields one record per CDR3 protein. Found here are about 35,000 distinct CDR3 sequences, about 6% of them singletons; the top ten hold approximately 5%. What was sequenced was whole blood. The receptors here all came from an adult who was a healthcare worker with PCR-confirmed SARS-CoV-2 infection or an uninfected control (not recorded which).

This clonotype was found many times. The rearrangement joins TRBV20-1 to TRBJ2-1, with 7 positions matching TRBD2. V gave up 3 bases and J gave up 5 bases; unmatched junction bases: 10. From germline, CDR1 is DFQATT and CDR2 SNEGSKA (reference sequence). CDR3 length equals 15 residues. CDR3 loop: CSASLTLAWDNEQFF. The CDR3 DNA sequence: TGCAGTGCTAGTCTTACACTAGCGTGGGACAATGAGCAGTTCTTC.

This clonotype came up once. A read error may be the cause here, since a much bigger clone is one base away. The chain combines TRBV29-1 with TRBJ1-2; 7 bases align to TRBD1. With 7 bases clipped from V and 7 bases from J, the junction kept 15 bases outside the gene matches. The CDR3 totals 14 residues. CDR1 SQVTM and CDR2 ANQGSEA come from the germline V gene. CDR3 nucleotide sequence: TGCAGCGCGGCACGGTACAGGGGTATAGGTGGCTACACCTTC. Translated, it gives CSAARYRGIGGYTF.

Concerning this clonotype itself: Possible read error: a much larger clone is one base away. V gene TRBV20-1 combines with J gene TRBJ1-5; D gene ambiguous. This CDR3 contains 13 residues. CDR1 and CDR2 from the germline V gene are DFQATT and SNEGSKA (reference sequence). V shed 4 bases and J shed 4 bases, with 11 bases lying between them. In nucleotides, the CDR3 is TGCAGTGCTACACCAGAACGTAATCAGCCCCAGCATTTT. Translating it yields CSATPERNQPQHF.

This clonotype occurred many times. DNA for the CDR3: TGCAGCGTTGTCTCTAGCGGGTTCTCCTACAATGAGCAGTTCTTC. This encodes CSVVSSGFSYNEQFF. The genes are TRBV29-1 and TRBJ2-1, with 8 bases identical to TRBD2. Germline-derived CDR1 and CDR2 are SQVTM and ANQGSEA. The V gene end was trimmed by 4 bases and the J gene end by 0 bases; junction bases not matched to a gene: 5. CDR3 length: 15 residues.

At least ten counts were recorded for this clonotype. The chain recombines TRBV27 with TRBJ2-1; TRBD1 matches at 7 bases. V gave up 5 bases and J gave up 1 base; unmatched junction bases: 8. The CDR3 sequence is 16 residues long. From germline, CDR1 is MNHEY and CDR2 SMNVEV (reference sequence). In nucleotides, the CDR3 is TGTGCCAGCAGTGCCGACAGGGCATTTTCCTACAATGAGCAGTTCTTC. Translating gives CASSADRAFSYNEQFF.

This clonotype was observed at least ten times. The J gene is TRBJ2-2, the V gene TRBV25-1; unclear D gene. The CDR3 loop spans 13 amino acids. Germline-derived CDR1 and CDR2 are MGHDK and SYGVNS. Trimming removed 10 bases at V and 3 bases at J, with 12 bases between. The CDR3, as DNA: TGTGCCACGACAAGCTCCGACACCGGGGAGCTGTTTTTT. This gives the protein CATTSSDTGELFF. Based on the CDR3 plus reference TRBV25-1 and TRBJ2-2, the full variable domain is EADIYQTPRYLVIGTGKKITLECSQTMGHDKMYWYQQDPGMELHLIHYSYGVNSTEKGDLSSESTVSRIRTEHFPLTLESARPSHTSQYLCATTSSDTGELFFGEGSRLTVL.

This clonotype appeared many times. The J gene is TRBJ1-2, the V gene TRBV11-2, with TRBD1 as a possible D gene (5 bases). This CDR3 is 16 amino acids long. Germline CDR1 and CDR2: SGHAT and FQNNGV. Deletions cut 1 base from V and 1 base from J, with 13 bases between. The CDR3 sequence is CASSLALWGINYGYTF. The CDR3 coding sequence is TGTGCCAGCAGCTTAGCTCTATGGGGCATTAACTATGGCTACACCTTC.

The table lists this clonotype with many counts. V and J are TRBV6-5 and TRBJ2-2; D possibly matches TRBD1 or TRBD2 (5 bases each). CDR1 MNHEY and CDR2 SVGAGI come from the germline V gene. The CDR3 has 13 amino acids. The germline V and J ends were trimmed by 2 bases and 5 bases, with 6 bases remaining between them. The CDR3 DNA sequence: TGTGCCAGCAGTTACGGGGGAACCGGGGAGCTGTTTTTT. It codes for CASSYGGTGELFF.

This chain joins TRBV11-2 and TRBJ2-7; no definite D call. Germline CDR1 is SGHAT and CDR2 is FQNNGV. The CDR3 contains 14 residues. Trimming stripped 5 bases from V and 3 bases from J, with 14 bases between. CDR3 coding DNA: TGTGCCAGCAGCCCTGGACGGCTACTCTACGAGCAGTACTTC. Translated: CASSPGRLLYEQYF.

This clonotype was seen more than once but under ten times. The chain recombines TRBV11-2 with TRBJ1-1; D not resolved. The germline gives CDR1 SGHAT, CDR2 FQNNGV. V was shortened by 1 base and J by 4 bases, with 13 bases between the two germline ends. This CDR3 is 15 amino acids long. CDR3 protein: CASSLAARIGTEAFF. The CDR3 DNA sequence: TGTGCCAGCAGCTTAGCGGCAAGAATCGGCACTGAAGCTTTCTTT.

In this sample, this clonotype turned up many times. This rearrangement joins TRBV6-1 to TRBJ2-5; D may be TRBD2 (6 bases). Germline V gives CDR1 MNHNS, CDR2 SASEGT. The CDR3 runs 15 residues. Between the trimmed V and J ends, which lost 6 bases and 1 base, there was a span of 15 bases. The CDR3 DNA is TGTGCCAGCAGGGGCGGGGTAGAGGGCCAAGAGACCCAGTACTTC. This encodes CASRGGVEGQETQYF.

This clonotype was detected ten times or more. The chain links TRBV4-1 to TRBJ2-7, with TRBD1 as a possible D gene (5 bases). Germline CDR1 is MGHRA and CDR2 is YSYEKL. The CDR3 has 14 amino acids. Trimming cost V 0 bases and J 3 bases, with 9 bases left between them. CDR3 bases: TGCGCCAGCAGCCAAGACGCAGGGCACTACGAGCAGTACTTC. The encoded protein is CASSQDAGHYEQYF.

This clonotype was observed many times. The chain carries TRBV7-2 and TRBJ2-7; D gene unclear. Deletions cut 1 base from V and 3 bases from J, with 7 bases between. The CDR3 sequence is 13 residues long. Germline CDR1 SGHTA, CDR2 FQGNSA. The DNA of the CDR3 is TGTGCCAGCAGCTTAGTATCCTACTACGAGCAGTACTTC. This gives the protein CASSLVSYYEQYF.

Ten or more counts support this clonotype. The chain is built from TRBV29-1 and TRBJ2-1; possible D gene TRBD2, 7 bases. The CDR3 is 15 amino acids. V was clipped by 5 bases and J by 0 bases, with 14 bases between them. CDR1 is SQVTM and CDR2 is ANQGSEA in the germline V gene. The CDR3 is CSVPGGGLSYNEQFF. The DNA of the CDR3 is TGCAGCGTTCCTGGGGGGGGCCTCTCCTACAATGAGCAGTTCTTC.

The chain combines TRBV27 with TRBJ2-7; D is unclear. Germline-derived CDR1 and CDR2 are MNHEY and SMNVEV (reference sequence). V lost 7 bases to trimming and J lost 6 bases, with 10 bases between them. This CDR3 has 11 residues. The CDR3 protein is CASIQAFEQYF. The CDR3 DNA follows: TGTGCCAGCATCCAGGCATTCGAGCAGTACTTC.

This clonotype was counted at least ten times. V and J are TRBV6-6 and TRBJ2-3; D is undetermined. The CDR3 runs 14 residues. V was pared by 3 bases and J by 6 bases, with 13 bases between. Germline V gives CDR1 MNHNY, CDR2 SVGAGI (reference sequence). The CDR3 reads CASSYTGLEDTQYF. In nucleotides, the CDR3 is TGTGCCAGCAGTTATACGGGCTTGGAGGATACGCAGTATTTT.

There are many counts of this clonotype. The DNA of the CDR3 is TGTGCCAGTAGCCCGGGTGGAACTGAAGCTTTCTTT. This codes for CASSPGGTEAFF. V usage is TRBV19 and J usage is TRBJ1-1; no clear D. The CDR3 spans 12 residues. V lost 6 bases, J lost 5 bases, and 10 bases lay in between. Per germline, CDR1 LNHDA and CDR2 SQIVND (reference sequence).

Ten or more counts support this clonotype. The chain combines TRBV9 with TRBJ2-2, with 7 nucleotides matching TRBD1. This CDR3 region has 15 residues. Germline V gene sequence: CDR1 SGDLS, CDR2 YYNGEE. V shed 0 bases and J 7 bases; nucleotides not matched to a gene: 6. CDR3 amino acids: CASSVGQGLIGELFF. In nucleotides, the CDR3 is TGTGCCAGCAGCGTAGGACAGGGTTTAATCGGGGAGCTGTTTTTT.

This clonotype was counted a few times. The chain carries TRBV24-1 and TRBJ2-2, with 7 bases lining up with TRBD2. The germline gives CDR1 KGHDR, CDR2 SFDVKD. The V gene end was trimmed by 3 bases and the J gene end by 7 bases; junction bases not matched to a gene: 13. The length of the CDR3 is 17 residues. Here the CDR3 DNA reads TGTGCCACCAGTGATCCCTCTGGCGGGAGTTCGATCGGGGAGCTGTTTTTT. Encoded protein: CATSDPSGGSSIGELFF.

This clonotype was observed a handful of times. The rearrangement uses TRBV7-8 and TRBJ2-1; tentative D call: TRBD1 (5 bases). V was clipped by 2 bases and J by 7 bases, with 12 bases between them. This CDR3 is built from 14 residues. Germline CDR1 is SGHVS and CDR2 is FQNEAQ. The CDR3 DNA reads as TGTGCCAGCAGCTTATTCGGGCAGGGAAATGAGCAGTTCTTC. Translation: CASSLFGQGNEQFF.

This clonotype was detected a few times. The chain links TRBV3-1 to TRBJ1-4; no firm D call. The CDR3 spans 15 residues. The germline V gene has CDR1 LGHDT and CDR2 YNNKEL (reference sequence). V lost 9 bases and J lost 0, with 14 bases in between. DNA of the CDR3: TGTGCCAGTGGGGAGAGGCGCGCAACTAATGAAAAACTGTTTTTT. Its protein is CASGERRATNEKLFF.

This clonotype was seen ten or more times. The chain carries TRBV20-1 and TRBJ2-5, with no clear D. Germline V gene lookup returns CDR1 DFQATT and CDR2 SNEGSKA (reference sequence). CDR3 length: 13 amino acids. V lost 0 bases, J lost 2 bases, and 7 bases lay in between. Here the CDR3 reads CSARDWAQETQYF. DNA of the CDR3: TGCAGTGCTAGAGATTGGGCACAAGAGACCCAGTACTTC.

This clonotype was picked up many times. The CDR3 sequence is CASSARDLRETQYF. In nucleotides, the CDR3 is TGTGCCAGCAGTGCAAGGGACCTGCGGGAGACCCAGTACTTC. This chain joins TRBV6-6 and TRBJ2-5; D could derive from TRBD1 or TRBD2 (5 bases each). The germline gives CDR1 MNHNY, CDR2 SVGAGI (reference sequence). The germline V and J ends were trimmed by 5 bases and 5 bases, with 15 bases remaining between them. The CDR3 loop spans 14 amino acids.

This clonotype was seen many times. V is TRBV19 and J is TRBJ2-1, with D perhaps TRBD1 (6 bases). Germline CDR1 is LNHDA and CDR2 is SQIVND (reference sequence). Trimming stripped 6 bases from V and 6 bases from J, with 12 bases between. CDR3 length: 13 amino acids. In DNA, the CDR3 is TGTGCCAGTAGACCCACAGGGACCAATGAGCAGTTCTTC. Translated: CASRPTGTNEQFF.

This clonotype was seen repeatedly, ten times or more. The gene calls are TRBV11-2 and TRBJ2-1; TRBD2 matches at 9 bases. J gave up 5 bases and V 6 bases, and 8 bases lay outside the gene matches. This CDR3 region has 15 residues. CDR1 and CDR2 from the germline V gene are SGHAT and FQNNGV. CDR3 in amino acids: CASRPIAGVHNEQFF. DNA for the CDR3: TGTGCCAGCAGGCCTATAGCGGGAGTCCACAATGAGCAGTTCTTC.

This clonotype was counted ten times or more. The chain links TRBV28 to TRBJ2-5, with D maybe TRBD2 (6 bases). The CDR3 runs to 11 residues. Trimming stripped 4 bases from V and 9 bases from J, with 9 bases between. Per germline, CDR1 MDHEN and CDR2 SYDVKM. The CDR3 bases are TGTGCCAGCAGTTGGGGGGTCGCCCAGTACTTC. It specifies CASSWGVAQYF. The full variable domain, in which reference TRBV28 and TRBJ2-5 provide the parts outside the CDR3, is DVKVTQSSRYLVKRTGEKVFLECVQDMDHENMFWYRQDPGLGLRLIYFSYDVKMKEKGDIPEGYSVSREKKERFSLILESASTNQTSMYLCASSWGVAQYFGPGTRLLVL.